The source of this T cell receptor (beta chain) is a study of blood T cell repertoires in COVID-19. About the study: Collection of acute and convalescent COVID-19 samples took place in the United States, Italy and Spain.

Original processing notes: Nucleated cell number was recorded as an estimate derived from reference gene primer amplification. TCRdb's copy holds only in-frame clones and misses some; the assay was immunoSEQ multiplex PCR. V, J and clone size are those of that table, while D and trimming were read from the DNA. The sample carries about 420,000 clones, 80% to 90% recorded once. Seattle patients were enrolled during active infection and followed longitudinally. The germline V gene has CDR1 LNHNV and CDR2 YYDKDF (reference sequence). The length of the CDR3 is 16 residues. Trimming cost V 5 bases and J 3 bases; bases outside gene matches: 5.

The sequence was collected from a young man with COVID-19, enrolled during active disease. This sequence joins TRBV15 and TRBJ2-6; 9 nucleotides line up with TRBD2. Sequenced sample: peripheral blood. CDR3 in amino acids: CATSASGKDGANVLTF. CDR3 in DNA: TGTGCCACCAGCGCTAGCGGGAAAGATGGGGCCAACGTCCTGACTTTC.